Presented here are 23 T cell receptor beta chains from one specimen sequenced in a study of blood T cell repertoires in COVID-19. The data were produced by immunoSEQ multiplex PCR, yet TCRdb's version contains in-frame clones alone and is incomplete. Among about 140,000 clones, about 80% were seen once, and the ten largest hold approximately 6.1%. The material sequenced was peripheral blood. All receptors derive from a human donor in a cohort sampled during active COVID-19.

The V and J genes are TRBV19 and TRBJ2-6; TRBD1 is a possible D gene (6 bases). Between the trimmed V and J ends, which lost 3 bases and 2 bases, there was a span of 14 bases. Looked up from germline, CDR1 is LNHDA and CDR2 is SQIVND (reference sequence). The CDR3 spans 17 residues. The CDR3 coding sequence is TGTGCCAGTAGTATGTTTACCTCAGGGGCTGGGGCCAACGTCCTGACTTTC. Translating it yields CASSMFTSGAGANVLTF.

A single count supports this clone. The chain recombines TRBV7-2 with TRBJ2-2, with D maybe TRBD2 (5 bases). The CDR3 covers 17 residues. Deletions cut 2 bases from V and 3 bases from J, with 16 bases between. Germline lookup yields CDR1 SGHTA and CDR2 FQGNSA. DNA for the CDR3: TGTGCCAGCAGCTTAATCTTCCTAGCTACGGACACCGGGGAGCTGTTTTTT. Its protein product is CASSLIFLATDTGELFF.

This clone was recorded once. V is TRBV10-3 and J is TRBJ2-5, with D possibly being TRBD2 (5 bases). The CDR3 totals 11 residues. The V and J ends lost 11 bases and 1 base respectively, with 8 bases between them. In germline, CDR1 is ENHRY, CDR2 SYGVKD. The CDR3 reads CAEGFQETQYF. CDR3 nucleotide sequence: TGTGCCGAGGGTTTCCAAGAGACCCAGTACTTC.

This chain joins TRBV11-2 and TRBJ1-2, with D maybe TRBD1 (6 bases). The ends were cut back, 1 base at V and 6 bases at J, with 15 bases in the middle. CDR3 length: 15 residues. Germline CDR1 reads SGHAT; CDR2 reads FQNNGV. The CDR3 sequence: CASSLVGLAGDGYTF. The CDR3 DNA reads TGTGCCAGCAGCTTAGTTGGTTTGGCAGGGGATGGCTACACCTTC.

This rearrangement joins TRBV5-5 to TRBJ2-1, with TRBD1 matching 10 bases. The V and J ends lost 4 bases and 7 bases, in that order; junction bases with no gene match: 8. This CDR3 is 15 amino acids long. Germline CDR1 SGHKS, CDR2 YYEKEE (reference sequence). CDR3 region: CASSPRDRGFNEQFF. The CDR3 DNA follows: TGTGCCAGCAGCCCCCGGGACAGGGGTTTTAATGAGCAGTTCTTC.

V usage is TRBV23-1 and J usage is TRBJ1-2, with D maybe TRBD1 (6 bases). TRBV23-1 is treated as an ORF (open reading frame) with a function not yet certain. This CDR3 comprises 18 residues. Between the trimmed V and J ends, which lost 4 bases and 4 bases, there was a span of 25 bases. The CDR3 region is CASSPEIGGSRSLYGYTF. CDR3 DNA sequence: TGCGCCAGCAGTCCTGAAATTGGGGGCTCACGTAGCCTCTATGGCTACACCTTC.

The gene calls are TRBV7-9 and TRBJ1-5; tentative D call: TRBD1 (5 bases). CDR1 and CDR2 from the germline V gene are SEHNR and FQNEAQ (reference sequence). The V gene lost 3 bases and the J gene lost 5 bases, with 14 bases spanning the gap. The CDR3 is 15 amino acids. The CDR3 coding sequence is TGTGCCAGCAGCTTGACCCAGGGTGGTTATCAGCCCCAGCATTTT. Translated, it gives CASSLTQGGYQPQHF.

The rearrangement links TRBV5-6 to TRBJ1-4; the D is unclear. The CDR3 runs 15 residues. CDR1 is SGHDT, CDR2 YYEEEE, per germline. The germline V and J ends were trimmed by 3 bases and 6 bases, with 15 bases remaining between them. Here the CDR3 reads CASSSPKESDEKLFF. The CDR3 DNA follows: TGTGCCAGCAGCTCACCCAAGGAGTCGGATGAAAAACTGTTTTTT.

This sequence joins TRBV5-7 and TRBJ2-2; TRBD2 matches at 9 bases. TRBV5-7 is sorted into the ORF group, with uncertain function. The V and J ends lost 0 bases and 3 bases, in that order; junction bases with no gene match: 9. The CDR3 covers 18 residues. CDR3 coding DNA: TGTGCCAGCAGCTTGGCCATGCGGGGGGGCGGAGACACCGGGGAGCTGTTTTTT. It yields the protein CASSLAMRGGGDTGELFF.

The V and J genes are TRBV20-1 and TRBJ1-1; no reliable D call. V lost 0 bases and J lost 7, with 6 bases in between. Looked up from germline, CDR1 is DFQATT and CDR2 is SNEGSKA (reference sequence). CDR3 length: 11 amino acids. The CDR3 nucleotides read TGCAGTGCTAGAGATCACGGTGAAGCTTTCTTT. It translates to CSARDHGEAFF.

In DNA, the CDR3 is TGCGCCAGCAGCGGGGGCCAGTCCTACGAGCAGTACTTC. Amino acids: CASSGGQSYEQYF. J is TRBJ2-5 and V is TRBV5-1, with a weak D call TRBD1 (6 bases). The J call may be faulty, since TRBJ2-7 better matches the DNA end. The germline V gene encodes CDR1 SGHRS and CDR2 YFSETQ. This CDR3 region has 13 residues.

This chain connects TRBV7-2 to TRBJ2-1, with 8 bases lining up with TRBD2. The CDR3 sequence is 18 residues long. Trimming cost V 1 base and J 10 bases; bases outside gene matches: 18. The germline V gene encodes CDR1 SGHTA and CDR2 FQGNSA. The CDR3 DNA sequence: TGTGCCAGCAGCTTAGACATTAGAGCGGGGGCCCGCGGGGGCGAGCAGTTCTTC. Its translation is CASSLDIRAGARGGEQFF.

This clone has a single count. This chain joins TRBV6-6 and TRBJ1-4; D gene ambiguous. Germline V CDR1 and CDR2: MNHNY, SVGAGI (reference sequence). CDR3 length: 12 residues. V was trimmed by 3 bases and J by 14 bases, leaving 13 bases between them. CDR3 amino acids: CASSYWADILFF. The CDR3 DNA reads TGTGCCAGCAGTTATTGGGCCGATATCCTGTTTTTT.

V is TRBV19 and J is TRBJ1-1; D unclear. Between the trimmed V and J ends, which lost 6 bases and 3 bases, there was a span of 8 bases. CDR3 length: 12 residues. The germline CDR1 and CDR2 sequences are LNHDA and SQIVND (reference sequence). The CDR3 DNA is TGTGCCAGTAGGACTAGAGACACTGAAGCTTTCTTT. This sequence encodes CASRTRDTEAFF.

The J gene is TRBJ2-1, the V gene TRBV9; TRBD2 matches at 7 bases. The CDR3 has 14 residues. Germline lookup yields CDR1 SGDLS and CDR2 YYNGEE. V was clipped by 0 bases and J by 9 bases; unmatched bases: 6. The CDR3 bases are TGTGCCAGCAGCGTAGAGAGCGGGGTGAGTGAGCAGTTCTTC. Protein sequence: CASSVESGVSEQFF. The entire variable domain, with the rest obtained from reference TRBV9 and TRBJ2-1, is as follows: DSGVTQTPKHLITATGQRVTLRCSPRSGDLSVYWYQQSLDQGLQFLIQYYNGEERAKGNILERFSAQQFPDLHSELNLSSLELGDSALYFCASSVESGVSEQFFGPGTRLTVL.

CDR3 DNA sequence: TGTGCCAGCAGCCGAGGAGCGGGGGGGCCTTCCAATGAGCAGTTCTTC. Its translation: CASSRGAGGPSNEQFF. This chain uses TRBV4-2 with TRBJ2-1, with 10 bases lining up with TRBD2. The CDR3 is 16 residues long. Looked up from germline, CDR1 is LGHNA and CDR2 is YNFKEQ. Trimming cost V 4 bases and J 6 bases; bases outside gene matches: 9.

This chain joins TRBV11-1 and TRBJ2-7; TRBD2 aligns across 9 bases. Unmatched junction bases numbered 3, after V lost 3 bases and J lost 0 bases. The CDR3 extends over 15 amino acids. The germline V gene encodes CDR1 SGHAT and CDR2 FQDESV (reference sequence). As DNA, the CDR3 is TGTGCCAGCAGCTTCGGAGCGGGGGGCTCCTACGAGCAGTACTTC. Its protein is CASSFGAGGSYEQYF.

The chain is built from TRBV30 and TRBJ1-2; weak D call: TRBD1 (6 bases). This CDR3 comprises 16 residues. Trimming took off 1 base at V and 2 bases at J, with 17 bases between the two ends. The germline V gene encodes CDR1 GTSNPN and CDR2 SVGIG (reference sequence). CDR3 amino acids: CAWSALTGPLNYGYTF. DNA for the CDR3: TGTGCCTGGAGTGCCTTGACAGGTCCACTCAACTATGGCTACACCTTC.

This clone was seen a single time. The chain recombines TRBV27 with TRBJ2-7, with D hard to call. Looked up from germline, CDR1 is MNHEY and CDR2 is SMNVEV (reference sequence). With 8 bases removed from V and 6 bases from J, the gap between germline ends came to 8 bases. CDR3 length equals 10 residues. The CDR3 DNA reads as TGTGCCAGCGGTATAGCCGAGCAGTACTTC. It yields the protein CASGIAEQYF.

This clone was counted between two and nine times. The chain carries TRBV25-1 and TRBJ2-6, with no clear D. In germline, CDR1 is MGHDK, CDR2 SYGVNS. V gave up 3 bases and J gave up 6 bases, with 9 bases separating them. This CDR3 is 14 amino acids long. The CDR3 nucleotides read TGTGCCAGCAGTGACCGGTGGTCGGCCAACGTCCTGACTTTC. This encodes CASSDRWSANVLTF.

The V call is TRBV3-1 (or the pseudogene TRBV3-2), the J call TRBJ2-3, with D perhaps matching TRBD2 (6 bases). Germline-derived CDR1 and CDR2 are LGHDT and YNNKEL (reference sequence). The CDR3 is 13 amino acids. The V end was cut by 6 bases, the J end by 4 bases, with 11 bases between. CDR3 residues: CASRRPGADTQYF. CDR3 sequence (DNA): TGTGCCAGCAGACGACCGGGGGCAGATACGCAGTATTTT.

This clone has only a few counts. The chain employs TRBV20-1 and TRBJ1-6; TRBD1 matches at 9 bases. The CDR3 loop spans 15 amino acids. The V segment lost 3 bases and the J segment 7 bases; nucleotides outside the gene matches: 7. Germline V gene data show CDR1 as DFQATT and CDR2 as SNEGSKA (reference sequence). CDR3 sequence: CSASPGQGQNSPLHF. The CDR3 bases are TGCAGTGCTAGTCCGGGACAGGGCCAGAATTCACCCCTCCACTTT.

The CDR3 nucleotides read TGTGCCACCAGGACAGTGTTTGCCACTGAAGCTTTCTTT. Amino acid sequence: CATRTVFATEAFF. The V call is TRBV18, the J call TRBJ1-1; a possible D gene is TRBD1 (6 bases). The CDR3 spans 13 residues. In germline, CDR1 is KGHSH, CDR2 LQKENI. V shed 10 bases and J shed 4 bases, with 16 bases lying between them.